This T cell receptor beta chain was profiled in a study of control samples from healthy donors and cancer patients. Assay used: immunoSEQ multiplex PCR; TCRdb lists only in-frame clones, some missing. The sample consists of fewer than 25,000 clones, approximately 80% of them appearing once. CDR3 length: 16 amino acids. Germline V CDR1 and CDR2: MNHEY, SVGEGT. J lost 7 bases, V lost 2 bases, and 6 bases had no gene match. Sequencing used PBMCs. This chain links TRBV6-2 or TRBV6-3 with TRBJ2-1, with TRBD2 matching 12 bases. The TCR sequence derives from a man aged 55-75 years with head and neck cancer. The CDR3 bases are TGTGCCAGCAGTTACCTAGCGGGAGGGCCCGAGAATGAGCAGTTCTTC. Translated: CASSYLAGGPENEQFF.